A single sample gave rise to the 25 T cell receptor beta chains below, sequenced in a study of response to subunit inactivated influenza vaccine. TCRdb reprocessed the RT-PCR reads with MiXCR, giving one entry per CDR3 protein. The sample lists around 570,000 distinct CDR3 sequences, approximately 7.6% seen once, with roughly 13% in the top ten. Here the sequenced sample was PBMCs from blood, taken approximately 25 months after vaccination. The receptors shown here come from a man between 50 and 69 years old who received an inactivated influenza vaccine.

The CDR3 spells CASSQDWSGREETQYF. In DNA form, the CDR3 reads TGTGCCAGCAGCCAAGATTGGTCCGGGAGGGAAGAGACCCAGTACTTC. J is TRBJ2-5 and V is TRBV14; 8 nucleotides agree with TRBD2. Germline assignment: CDR1 SGHDN and CDR2 FVKESK. Losses at the gene ends were 0 bases for V and 3 bases for J; bases not matched to a gene: 6. The length of the CDR3 is 16 residues.

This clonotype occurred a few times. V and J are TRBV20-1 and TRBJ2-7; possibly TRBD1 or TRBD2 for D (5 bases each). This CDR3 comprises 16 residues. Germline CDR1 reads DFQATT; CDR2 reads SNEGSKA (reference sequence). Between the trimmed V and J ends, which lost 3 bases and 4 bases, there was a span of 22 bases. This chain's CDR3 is CSASPRGGQGQYEQYF. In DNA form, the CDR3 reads TGCAGTGCTAGTCCCCGAGGCGGGCAGGGTCAGTACGAGCAGTACTTC.

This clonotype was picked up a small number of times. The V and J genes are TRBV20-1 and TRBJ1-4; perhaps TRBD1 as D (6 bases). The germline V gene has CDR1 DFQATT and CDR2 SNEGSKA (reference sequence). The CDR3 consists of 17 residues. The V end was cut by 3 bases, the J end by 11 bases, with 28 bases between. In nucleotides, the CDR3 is TGCAGTGCTAGGACTTACGACAGGCAGGATGCATCGGAGAAACTGTTTTTT. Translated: CSARTYDRQDASEKLFF.

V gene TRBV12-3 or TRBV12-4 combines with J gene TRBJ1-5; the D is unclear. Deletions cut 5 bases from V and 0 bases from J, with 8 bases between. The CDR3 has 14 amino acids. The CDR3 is CASSTRGSNQPQHF. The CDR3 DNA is TGTGCCAGCAGTACACGAGGTAGCAATCAGCCCCAGCATTTT.

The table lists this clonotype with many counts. The CDR3 reads CASSFLGQGLSGANVLTF. In DNA form, the CDR3 reads TGTGCCAGCAGTTTCCTGGGACAGGGGCTCTCTGGGGCCAACGTCCTGACTTTC. The chain recombines TRBV27 with TRBJ2-6; 10 nucleotides align to TRBD1. J lost 0 bases, V lost 3 bases, and 5 bases had no gene match. This CDR3 comprises 18 residues. Germline assignment: CDR1 MNHEY and CDR2 SMNVEV (reference sequence).

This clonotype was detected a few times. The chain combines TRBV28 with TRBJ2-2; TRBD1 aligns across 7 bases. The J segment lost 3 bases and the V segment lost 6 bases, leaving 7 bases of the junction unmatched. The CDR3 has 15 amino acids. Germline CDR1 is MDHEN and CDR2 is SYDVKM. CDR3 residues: CASRHTGVDTGELFF. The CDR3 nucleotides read TGTGCCAGCAGACATACAGGGGTAGACACCGGGGAGCTGTTTTTT.

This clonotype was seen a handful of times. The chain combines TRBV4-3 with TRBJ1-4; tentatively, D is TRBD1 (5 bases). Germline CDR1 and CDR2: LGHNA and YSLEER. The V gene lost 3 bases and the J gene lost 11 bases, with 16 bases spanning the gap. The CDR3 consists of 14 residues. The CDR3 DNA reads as TGCGCCAGCAGCCAGAGGGCCAGCCAGGGCAAACTGTTTTTT. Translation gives CASSQRASQGKLFF.

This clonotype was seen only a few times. CDR3 residues: CSARDWGNQPQHF. The DNA for the CDR3 is TGCAGTGCTAGAGATTGGGGTAATCAGCCCCAGCATTTT. The genes are TRBV20-1 and TRBJ1-5; D gene unclear. Germline lookup yields CDR1 DFQATT and CDR2 SNEGSKA (reference sequence). The CDR3 loop spans 13 amino acids. With 0 bases removed from V and 4 bases from J, the gap between germline ends came to 7 bases.

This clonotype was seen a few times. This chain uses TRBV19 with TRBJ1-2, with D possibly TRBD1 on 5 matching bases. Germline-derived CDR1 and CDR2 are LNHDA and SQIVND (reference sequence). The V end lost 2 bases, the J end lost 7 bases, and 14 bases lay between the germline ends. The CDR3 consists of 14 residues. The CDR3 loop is CASSIPPGSRGYTF. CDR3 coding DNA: TGTGCCAGTAGTATACCCCCAGGGTCTCGTGGCTACACCTTC.

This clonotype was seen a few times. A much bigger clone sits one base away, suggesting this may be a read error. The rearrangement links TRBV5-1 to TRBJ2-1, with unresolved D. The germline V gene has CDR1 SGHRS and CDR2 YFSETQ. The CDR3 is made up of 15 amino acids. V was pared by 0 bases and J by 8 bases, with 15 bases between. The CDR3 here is CASSLVDPALYEQFF. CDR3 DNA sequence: TGCGCCAGCAGCTTGGTTGACCCTGCCCTCTATGAGCAGTTCTTC. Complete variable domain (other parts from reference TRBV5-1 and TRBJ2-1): KAGVTQTPRYLIKTRGQQVTLSCSPISGHRSVSWYQQTPGQGLQFLFEYFSETQRNKGNFPGRFSGRQFSNSRSEMNVSTLELGDSALYLCASSLVDPALYEQFFGPGTRLTVL.

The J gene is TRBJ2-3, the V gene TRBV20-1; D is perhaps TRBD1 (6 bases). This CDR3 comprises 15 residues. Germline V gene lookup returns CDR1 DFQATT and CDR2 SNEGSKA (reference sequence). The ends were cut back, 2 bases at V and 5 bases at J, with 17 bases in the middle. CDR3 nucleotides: TGCAGTGCTAGATCCGGGACAACGGCTCGAGATACGCAGTATTTT. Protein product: CSARSGTTARDTQYF.

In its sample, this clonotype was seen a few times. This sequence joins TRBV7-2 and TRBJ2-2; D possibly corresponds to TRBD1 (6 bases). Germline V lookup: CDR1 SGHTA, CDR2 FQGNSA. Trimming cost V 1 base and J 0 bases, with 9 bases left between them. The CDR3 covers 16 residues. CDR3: CASSLGHRANTGELFF. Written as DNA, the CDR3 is TGTGCCAGCAGCTTAGGTCACAGGGCGAACACCGGGGAGCTGTTTTTT.

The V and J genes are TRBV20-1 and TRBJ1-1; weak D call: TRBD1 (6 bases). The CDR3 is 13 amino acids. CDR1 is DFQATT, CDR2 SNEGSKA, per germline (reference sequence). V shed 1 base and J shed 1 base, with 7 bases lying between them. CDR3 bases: TGCAGTGCTAGAGCACAGGGGAACACTGAAGCTTTCTTT. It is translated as CSARAQGNTEAFF.

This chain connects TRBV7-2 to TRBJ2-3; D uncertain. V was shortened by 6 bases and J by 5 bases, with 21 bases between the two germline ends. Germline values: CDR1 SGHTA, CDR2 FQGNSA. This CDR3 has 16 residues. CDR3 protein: CASRSTPYQTKDTQYF. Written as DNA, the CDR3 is TGTGCCAGCAGATCCACCCCGTACCAGACCAAAGATACGCAGTATTTT.

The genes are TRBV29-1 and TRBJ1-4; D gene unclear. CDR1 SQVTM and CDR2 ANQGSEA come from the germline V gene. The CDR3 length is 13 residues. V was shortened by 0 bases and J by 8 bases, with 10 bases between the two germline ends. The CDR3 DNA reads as TGCAGCGTTGAAGAAACGGCCGGGGAAAAACTGTTTTTT. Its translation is CSVEETAGEKLFF.

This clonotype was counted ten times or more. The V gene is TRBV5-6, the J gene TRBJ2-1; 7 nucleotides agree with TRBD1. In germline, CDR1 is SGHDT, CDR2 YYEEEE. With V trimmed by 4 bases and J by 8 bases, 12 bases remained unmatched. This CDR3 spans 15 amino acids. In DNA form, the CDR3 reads TGTGCCAGCAGCAAACTAGACAGGGCAGGGGATGAGCAGTTCTTC. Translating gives CASSKLDRAGDEQFF.

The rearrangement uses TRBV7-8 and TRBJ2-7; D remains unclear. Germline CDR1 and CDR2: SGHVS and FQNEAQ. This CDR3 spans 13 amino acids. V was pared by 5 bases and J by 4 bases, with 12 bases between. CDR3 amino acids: CASSADGWYEQYF. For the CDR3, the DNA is TGTGCCAGCAGCGCCGACGGGTGGTACGAGCAGTACTTC.

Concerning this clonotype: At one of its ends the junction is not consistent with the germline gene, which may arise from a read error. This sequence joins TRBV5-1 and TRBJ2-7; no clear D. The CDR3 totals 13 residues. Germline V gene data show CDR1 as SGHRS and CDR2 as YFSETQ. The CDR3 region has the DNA TGCGTCAGCAGCTTGCGTGGCTCCTACGAGCAGTACTTC. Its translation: CVSSLRGSYEQYF.

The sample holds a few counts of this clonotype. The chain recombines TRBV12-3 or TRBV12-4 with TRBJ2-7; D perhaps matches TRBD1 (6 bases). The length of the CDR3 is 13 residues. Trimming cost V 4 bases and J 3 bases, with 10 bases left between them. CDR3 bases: TGTGCCAGCAGTTCCACAGGGTACTACGAGCAGTACTTC. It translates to CASSSTGYYEQYF.

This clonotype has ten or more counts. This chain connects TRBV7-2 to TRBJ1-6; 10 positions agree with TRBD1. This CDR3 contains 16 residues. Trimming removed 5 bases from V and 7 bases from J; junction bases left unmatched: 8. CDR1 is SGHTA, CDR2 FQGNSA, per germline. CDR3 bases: TGTGCCAGCAGCGCCTCTCGGACAGGGGGAAATTCACCCCTCCACTTT. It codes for CASSASRTGGNSPLHF.

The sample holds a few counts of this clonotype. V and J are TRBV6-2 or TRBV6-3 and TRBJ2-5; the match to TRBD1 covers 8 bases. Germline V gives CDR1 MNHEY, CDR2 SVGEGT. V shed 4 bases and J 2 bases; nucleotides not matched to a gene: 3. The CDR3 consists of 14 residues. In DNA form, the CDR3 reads TGTGCCAGCAGTTGGACAGGGAAACAAGAGACCCAGTACTTC. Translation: CASSWTGKQETQYF.

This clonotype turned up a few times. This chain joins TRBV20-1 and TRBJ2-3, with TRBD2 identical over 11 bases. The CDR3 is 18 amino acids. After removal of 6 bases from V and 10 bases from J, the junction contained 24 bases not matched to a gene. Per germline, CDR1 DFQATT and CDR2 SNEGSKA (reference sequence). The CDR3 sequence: CSAKRLAGRGIRAIPQYF. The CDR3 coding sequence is TGCAGTGCCAAGCGACTAGCGGGGAGGGGTATCCGGGCGATTCCGCAGTATTTT.

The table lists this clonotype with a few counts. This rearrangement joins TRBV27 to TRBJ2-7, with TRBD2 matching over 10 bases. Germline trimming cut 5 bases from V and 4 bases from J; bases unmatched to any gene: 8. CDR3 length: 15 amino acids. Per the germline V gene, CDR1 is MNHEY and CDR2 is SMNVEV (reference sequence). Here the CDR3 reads CASSRVAGGWYEQYF. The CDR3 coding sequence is TGTGCCAGCAGTCGGGTAGCGGGAGGATGGTACGAGCAGTACTTC.

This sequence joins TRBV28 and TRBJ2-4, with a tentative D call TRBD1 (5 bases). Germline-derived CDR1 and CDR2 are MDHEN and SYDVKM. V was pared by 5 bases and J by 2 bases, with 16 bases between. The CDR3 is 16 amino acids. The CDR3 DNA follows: TGTGCCAGCAGTACAAGACAGTCTATTTCCAAAAACATTCAGTACTTC. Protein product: CASSTRQSISKNIQYF.

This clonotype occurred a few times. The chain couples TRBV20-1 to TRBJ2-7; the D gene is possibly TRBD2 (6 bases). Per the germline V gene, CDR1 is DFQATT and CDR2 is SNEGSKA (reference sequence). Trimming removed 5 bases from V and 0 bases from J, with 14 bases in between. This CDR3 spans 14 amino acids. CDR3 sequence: CSAGRAGASYEQYF. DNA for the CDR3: TGCAGTGCTGGACGAGCGGGCGCCTCCTACGAGCAGTACTTC.